This T cell receptor beta chain was captured by sequencing in a study of cytomegalovirus exposure and HLA in healthy donors. In the case of this clone: Its specificity is not known.

General study results and limits: Testing in vitro showed a few CMV-associated chains specific for CMV antigens.

Some clones are missing from TCRdb's copy, which holds only in-frame ones; the method was immunoSEQ multiplex PCR. In the table there are more than 150,000 clones, about 80% of which are singletons. This CDR3 region has 14 residues. V was clipped by 2 bases and J by 5 bases, with 12 bases between them. Germline V CDR1 and CDR2: LNHNV, YYDKDF (reference sequence). This rearrangement joins TRBV15 to TRBJ1-2; maybe TRBD1 (5 bases). The sample was PBMCs. This sequence was found in a woman aged 18-29 years in good health and CMV-seropositive. The CDR3 nucleotides are TGTGCCACCAGCAGACCCGGTGGGGGGTATGGCTACACCTTC. Amino acids: CATSRPGGGYGYTF.